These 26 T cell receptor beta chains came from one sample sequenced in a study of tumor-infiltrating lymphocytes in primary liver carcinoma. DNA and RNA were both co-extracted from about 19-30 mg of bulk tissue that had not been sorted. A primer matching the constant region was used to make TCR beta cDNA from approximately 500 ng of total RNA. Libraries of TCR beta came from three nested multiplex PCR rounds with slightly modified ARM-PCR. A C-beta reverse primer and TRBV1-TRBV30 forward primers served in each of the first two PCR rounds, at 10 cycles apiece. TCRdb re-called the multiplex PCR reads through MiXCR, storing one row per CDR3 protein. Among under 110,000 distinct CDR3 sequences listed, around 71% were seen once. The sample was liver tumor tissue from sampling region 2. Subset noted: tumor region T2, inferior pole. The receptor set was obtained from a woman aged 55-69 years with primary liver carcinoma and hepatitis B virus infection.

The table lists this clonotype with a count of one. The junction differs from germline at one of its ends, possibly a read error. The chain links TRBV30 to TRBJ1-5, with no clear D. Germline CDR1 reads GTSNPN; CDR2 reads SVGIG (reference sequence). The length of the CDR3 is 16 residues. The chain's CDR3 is CARSRFGPESNQPQHF. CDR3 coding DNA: TGTGCCCGGAGTAGGTTCGGACCAGAGAGCAATCAGCCCCAGCATTTT.

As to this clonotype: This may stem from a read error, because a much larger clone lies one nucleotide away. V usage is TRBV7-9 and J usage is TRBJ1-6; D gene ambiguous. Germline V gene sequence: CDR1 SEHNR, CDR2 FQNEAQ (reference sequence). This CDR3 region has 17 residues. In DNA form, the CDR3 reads TGTGCCAGCAGCTTAGGGACGGGTGCAGAGAGGAATTCACGCCTCCACTTT. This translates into CASSLGTGAERNSRLHF.

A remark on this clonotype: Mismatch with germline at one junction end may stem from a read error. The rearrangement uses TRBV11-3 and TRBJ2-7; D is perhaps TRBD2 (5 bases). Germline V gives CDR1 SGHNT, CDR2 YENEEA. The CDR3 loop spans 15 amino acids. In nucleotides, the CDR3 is TGTGCCAGCAGCTTAGATCGTGCTAGCTGCTATGAGCAGCATTTC. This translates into CASSLDRASCYEQHF.

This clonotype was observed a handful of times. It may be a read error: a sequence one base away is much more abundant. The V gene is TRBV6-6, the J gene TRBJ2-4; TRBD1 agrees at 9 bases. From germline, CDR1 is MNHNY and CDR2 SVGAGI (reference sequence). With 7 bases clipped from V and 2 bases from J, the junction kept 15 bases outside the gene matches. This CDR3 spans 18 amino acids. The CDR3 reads CASIPRPGQGLTKNIQYF. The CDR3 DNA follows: TGTGCCAGCATCCCCCGACCGGGACAGGGTTTAACCAAAAACATTCAGTACTTC.

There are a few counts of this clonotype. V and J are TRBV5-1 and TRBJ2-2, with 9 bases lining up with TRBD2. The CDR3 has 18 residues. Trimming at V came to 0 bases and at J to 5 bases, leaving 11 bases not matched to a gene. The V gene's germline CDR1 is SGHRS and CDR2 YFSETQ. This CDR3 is CASSLASSGNLGTGELFF. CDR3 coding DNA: TGCGCCAGCAGCTTGGCGTCTAGCGGGAATCTTGGGACCGGGGAGCTGTTTTTT.

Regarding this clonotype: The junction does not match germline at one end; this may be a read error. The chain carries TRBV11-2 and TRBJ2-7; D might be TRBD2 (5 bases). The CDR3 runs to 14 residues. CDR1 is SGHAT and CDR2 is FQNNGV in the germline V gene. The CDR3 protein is CTSRFQTHRGEQYF. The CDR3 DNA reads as TGTACCAGCAGATTTCAGACACACCGGGGCGAGCAGTACTTC.

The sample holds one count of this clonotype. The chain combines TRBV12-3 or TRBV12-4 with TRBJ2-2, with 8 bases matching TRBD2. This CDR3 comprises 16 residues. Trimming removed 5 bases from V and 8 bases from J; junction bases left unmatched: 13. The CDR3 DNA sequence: TGTGCCAGCAGTCCCAACAGCGGGAGACTGGATGGGGAGCTGTTTTTT. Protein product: CASSPNSGRLDGELFF.

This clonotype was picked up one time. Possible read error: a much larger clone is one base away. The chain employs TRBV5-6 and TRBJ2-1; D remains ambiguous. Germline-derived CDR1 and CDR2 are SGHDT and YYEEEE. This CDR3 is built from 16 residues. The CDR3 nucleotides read TGTGCCAGCAGCTTGGTATCAGGCGGAAACCGCAATGAGCAGTCCTTC. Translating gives CASSLVSGGNRNEQSF.

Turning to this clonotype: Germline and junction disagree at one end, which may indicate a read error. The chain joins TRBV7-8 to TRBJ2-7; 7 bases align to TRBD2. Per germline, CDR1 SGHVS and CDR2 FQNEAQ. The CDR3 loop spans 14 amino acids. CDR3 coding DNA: TGTGTCAGCAACCTGCGTGGGGGGGACGGCGAGCAGTACTTC. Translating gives CVSNLRGGDGEQYF.

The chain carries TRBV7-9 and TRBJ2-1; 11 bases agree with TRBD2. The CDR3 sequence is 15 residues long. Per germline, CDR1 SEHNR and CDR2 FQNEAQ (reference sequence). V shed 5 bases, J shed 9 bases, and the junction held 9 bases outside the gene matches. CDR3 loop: CASSEGLAAHIEQFF. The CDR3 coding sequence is TGTGCCAGCAGCGAGGGACTAGCGGCCCACATTGAGCAGTTCTTC.

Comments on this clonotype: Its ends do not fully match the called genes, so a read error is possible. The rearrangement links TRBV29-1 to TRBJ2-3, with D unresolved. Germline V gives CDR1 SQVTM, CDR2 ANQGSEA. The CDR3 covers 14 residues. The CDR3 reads CSVEAVERTDTQYF. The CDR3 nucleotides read TGCAGCGTTGAAGCGGTAGAGCGCACTGATACGCAGTATTTT.

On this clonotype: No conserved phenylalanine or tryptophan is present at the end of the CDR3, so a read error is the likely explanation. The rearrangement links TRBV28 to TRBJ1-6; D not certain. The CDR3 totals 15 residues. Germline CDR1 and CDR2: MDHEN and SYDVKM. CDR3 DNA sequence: TGTGTCAGCAGTTCGGAGGGATCATATAATTCACCCCTCCACTCT. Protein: CVSSSEGSYNSPLHS.

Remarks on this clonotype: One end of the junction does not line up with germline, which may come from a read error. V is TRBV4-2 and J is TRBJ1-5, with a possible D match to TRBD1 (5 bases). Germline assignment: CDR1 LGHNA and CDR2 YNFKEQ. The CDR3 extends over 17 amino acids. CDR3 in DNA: TGTGCCAGCATCCAAGACCCCGGACAAGAGCTGGGTCAGCCCCAGCATTTT. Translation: CASIQDPGQELGQPQHF.

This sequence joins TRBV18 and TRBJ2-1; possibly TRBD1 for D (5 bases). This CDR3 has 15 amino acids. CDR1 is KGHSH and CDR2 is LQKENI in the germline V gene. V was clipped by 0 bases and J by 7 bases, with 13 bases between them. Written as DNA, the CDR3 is TGTGCCAGCTCACCACCAGACAGCTGGGGTAATGAGCAGTTCTTC. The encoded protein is CASSPPDSWGNEQFF.

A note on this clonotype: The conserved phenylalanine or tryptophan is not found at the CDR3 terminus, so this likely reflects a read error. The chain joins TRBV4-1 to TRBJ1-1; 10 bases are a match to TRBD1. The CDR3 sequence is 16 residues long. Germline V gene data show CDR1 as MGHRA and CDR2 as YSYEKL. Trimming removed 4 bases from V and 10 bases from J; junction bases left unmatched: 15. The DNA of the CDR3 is TGCGCCAGCAGCCGGAACCAGGTCGGCGGGACAGGGGTAGCTTTCATT. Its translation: CASSRNQVGGTGVAFI.

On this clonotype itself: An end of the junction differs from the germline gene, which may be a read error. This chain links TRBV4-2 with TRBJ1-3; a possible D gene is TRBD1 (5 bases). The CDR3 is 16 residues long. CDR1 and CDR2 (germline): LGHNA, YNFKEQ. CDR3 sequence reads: CASSQAGGASGNTIYF. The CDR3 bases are TGTGCTAGCAGCCAAGCAGGAGGGGCCTCTGGAAACACCATATATTTT.

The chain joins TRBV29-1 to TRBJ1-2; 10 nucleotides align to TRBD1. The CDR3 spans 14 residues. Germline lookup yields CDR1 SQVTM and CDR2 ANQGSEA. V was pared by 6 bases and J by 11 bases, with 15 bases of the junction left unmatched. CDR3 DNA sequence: TGCAGCGTCGCGACAGGGGGCGCATCCTCTTGTTACACCTTC. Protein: CSVATGGASSCYTF.

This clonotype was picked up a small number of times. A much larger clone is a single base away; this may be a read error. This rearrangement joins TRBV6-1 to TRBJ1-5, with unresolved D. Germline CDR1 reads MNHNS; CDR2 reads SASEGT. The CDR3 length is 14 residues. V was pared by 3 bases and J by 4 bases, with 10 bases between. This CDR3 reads CASSDKDGNQPQHF. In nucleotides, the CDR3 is TGTGCCAGCAGTGATAAGGATGGAAATCAGCCCCAGCATTTT.

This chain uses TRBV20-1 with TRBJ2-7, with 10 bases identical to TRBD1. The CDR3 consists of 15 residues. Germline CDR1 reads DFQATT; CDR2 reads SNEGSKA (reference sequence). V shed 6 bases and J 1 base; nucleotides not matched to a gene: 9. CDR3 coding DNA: TGCAGTGCACAAAGACCGGGACAGGGGTCCTACGAGCAGTACTTC. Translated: CSAQRPGQGSYEQYF.

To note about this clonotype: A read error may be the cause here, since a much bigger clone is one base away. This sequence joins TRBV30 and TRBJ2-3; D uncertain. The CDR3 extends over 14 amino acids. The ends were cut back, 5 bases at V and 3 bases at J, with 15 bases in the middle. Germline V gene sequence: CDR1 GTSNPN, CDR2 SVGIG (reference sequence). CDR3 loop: CAWDNKVRTDTQYF. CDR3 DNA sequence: TGTGCCTGGGACAATAAGGTGAGAACAGATACGCAGTATTTT.

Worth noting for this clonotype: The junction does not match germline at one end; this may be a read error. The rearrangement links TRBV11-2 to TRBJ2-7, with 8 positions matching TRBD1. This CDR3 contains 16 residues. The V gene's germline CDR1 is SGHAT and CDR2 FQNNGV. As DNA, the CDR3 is TGTGCCGGCAGCTTAGCCCAGGGGGCGGCTAACAATGAGCAGTACTTC. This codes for CAGSLAQGAANNEQYF.

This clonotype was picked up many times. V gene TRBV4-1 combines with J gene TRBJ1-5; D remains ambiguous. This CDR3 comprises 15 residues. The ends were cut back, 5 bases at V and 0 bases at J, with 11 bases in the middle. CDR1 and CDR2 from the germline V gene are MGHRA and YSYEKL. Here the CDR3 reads CASSERLGSNQPQHF. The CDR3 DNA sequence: TGCGCCAGCAGCGAAAGGTTGGGTAGCAATCAGCCCCAGCATTTT.

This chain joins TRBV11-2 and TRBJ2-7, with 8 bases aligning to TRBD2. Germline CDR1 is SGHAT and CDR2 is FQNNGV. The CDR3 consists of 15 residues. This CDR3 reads CVRSLAGHPSYEQYF. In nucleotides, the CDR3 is TGTGTCAGAAGCTTAGCGGGACATCCCTCCTACGAGCAGTACTTC.

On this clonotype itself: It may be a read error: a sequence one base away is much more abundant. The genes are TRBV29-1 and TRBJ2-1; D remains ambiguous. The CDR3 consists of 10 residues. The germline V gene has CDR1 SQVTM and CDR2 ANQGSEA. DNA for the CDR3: TGCAGCGTTTCTATCGATGAGCACTTCTTC. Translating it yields CSVSIDEHFF.

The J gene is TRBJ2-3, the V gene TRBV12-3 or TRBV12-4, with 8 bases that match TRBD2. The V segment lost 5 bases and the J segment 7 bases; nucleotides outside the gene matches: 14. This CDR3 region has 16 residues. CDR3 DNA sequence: TGTGCCAGCAGTGAAGTAGGTCCGGGGGGGGCCTATACGCAGTATTTT. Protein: CASSEVGPGGAYTQYF.

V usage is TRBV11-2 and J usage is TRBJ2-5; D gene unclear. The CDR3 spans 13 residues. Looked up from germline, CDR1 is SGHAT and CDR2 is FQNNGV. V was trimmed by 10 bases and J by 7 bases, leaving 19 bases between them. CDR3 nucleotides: TGTGCCAACGGCTTAGAATCCAATGGGACCCAGTACTTC. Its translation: CANGLESNGTQYF.